This record looks at one TCR beta chain sequence and its context. Per the original methods: Amplification of reference gene primers provided the estimated nucleated cell counts. Some clones are missing from TCRdb's copy, which holds only in-frame ones; the method was immunoSEQ multiplex PCR. The DNA was the basis for D and trimming; V, J and clone size are from that table. Of about 250,000 clones in the sample, roughly 84% are singletons; the top ten hold 1.5%. The sample comes from a study of blood T cell repertoires in COVID-19. Across the study: Acute and convalescent COVID-19 samples came from the United States, Italy and Spain.

The CDR3 is 15 amino acids. Per the germline V gene, CDR1 is SGHNT and CDR2 is YYREEE (reference sequence). Germline trimming cut 3 bases from V and 5 bases from J; bases unmatched to any gene: 1. Sample: peripheral blood. The rearrangement joins TRBV5-4 to TRBJ2-3; 15 nucleotides agree with TRBD2. The TCR sequence derives from a woman aged 40 to 49 who had recovered from COVID-19. The CDR3 DNA sequence: TGTGCCAGCAGCTCGGGACTAGCGGGGGGAGATACGCAGTATTTT. This sequence encodes CASSSGLAGGDTQYF.